This entry concerns a single TCR beta chain. Its target is not known. Treatment of patients with chemo-refractory metastatic non-small-cell lung cancer consisted of focal radiation plus CTLA-4 blockade with ipilimumab. The record originates from a study of radiotherapy plus CTLA-4 blockade in lung cancer. About the study: Disease control was seen in 31% of patients, objective responses in approximately 20%.

The V and J ends lost 2 bases and 4 bases, in that order; junction bases with no gene match: 9. There are 17 residues in the CDR3. From germline, CDR1 is KGHSH and CDR2 LQKENI. Study-level findings and limits: Response was reportedly best predicted by early blood T cell clone dynamics, with interferon-beta. The study found tumor-derived TCR clones expanded in blood after radiotherapy plus ipilimumab.

Using immunoSEQ multiplex PCR, the repertoire was profiled, and TCRdb retains in-frame clones only, with some absent. The data show more than 40,000 clones, less than 75% seen once. V gene TRBV18 combines with J gene TRBJ1-4; the match to TRBD1 covers 8 bases. The source of this sequence is a human donor with non-small cell lung cancer who had a partial response to radiotherapy plus ipilimumab. The starting material was peripheral blood, obtained from a patient treated with radiotherapy plus ipilimumab. In nucleotides, the CDR3 is TGTGCCAGCTCACCAAGGGGGACAGGACGTGATAATGAAAAACTGTTTTTT. Translated: CASSPRGTGRDNEKLFF.